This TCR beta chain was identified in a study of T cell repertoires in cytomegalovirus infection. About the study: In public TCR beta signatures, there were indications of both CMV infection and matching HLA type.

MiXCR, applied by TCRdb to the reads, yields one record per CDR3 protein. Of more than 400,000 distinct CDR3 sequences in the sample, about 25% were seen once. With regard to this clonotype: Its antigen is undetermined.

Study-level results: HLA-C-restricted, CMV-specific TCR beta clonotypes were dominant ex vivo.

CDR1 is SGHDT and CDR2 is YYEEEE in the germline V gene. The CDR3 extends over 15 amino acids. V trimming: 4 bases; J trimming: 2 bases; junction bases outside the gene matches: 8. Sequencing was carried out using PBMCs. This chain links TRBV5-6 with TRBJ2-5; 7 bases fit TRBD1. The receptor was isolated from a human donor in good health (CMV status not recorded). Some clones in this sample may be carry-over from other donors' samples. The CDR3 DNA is TGTGCCAGCAGCAACTCCGGGACAGCTCAAGAGACCCAGTACTTC. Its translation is CASSNSGTAQETQYF.